The present entry profiles one TCR beta chain with its context. Its target is unknown. This entry is derived from a study of metastatic and nonmetastatic thyroid tumors. Across the study: For malignant and benign thyroid patients, tumor or nodule tissue and blood were the sources whose repertoires were compared.

Points from the study as a whole: In both blood and tumor samples, TCR beta diversity was reported significantly higher for malignant than benign nodules.

Nobody among the patients had been given any treatment before thyroid surgery. In the authors' workflow: A classifier for distant metastasis in papillary thyroid cancer was constructed using CDR3 differences observed across clinicopathological groups. TCRdb recomputed clones from the PCR reads via MiXCR. TCRdb, not the original authors, processed these V and J calls. The sample yields approximately 7,100 clones, less than 35% seen once. Sequencing was carried out using tumor tissue. The sequence came from a female donor with papillary thyroid cancer or a benign thyroid nodule (not recorded which). Some clones in this sample may be carry-over from other donors' samples.

This chain's CDR3 is CSAKGQGFLTGELFF. CDR3 nucleotide sequence: TGCAGTGCTAAGGGACAGGGATTTTTGACCGGGGAGCTGTTTTTT. The V gene is TRBV20-1, the J gene TRBJ2-2; 9 bases fit TRBD1. V dropped 4 bases and J dropped 5; count of bases not matched to a gene: 8. The CDR3 is made up of 15 amino acids. CDR1 is DFQATT, CDR2 SNEGSKA, per germline (reference sequence).